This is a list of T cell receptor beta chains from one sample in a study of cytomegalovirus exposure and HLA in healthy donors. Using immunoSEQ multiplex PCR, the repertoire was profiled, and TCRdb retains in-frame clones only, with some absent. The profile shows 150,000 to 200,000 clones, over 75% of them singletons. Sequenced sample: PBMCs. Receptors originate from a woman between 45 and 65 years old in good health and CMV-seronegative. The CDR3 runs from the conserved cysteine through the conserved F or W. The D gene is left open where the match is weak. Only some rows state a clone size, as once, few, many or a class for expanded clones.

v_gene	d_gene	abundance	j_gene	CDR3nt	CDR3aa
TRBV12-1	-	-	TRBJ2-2	TGTGCCAGCAGCGGGTACAGGGTCCCCGGGGAGCTGTTTTTT	CASSGYRVPGELFF
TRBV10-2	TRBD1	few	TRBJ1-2	TGCGCCAGCAGTCCAGGGGGATACGGCTACACCTTC	CASSPGGYGYTF
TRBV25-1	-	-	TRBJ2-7	TGTGCCAGCAAATCTTCCGTTTGTGTATACTCCTACGAGCAGTACTTC	CASKSSVCVYSYEQYF
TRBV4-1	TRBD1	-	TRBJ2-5	TGCGCCAGCAGCCAGACCGGGACAGAGGGAGAGACCCAGTACTTC	CASSQTGTEGETQYF
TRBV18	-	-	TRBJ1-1	TGTGCCAGCTCCCCACGGCCGGGCGCAGGGATAGAAGCTTTCTTT	CASSPRPGAGIEAFF
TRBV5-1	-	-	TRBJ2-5	TGCGCCAGCACTAAGGGGCGGACCGAAGAGACCCAGTACTTC	CASTKGRTEETQYF
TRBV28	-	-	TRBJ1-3	TGTGCCAGCATCCGGGACTTCTCTGGAAACACCATATATTTT	CASIRDFSGNTIYF
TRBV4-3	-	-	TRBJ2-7	TGCGCCAGCAGCCAAAGCGAGGTTATCGGGGGGCATAACGAGCAGTACTTC	CASSQSEVIGGHNEQYF
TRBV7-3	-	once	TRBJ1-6	TGTGCCAGCAGCTTCCTTTATAATTCACCCCTCCACTTT	CASSFLYNSPLHF
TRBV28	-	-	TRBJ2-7	TGTGCCAGCAGCCTTGGTAAGCGGAGCTCCTACGAGCAGTACTTC	CASSLGKRSSYEQYF
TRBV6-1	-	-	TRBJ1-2	TGTGCCAGCAGCTTCAGGATAAACTATGGCTACACCTTC	CASSFRINYGYTF
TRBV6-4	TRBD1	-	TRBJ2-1	TGTGCCAGCAGTAAAACAGGGGGCGCATCCAATGAGCAGTTCTTC	CASSKTGGASNEQFF
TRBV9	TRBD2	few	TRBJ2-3	TGTGCCAGCAGCGCGCCGGGACTAGCGGGAGTTTCAGATACGCAGTATTTT	CASSAPGLAGVSDTQYF
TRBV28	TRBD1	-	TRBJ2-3	TGTGCCAGCAGTTCGGGACAGAGCACAGATACGCAGTATTTT	CASSSGQSTDTQYF
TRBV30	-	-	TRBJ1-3	TGTGCCTGGAGAGTCAACAGGGACTCTGGAAACACCATATATTTT	CAWRVNRDSGNTIYF